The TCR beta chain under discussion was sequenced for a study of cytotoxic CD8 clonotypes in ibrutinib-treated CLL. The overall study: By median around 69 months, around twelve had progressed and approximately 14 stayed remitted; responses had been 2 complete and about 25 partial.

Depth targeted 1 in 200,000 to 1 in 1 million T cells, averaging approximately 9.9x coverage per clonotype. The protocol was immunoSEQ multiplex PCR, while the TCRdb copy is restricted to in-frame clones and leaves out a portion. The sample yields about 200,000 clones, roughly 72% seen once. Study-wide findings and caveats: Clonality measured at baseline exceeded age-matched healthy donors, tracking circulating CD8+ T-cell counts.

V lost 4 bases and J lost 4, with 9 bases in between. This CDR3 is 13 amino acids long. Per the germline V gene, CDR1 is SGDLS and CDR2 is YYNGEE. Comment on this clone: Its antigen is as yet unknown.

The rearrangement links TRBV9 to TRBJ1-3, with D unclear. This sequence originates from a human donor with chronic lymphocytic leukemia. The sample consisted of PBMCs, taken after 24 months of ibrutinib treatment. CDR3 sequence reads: CASSPDVGNTIYF. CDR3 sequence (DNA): TGTGCCAGCAGCCCGGACGTCGGAAACACCATATATTTT.